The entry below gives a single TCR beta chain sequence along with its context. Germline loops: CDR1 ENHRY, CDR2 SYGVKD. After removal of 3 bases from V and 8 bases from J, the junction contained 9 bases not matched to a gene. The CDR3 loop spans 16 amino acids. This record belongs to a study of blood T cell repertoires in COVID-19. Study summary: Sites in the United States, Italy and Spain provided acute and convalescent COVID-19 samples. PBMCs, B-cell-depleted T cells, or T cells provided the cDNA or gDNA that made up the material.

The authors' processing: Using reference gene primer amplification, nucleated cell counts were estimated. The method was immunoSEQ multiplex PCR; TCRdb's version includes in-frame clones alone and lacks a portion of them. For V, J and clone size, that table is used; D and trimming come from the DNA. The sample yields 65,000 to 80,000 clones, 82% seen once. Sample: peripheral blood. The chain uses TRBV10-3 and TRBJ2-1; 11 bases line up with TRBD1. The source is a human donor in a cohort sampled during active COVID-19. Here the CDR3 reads CAISDPGTGGKDEQFF. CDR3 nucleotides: TGTGCCATCAGTGATCCCGGGACAGGGGGGAAGGATGAGCAGTTCTTC.